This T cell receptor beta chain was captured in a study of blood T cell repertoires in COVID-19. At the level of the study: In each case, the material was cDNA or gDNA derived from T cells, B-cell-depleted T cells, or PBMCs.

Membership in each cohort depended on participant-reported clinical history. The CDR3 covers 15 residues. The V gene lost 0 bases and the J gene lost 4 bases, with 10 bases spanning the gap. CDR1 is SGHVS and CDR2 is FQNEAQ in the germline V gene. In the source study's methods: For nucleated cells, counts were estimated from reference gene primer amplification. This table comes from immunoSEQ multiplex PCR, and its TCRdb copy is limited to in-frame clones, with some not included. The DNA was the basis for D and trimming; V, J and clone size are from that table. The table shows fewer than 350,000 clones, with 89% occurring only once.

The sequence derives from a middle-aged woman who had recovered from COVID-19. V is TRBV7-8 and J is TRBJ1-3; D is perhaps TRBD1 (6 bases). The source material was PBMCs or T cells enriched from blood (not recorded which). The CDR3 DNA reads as TGTGCCAGCAGCTTAGCAAGGGACAAAGGAAACACCATATATTTT. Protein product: CASSLARDKGNTIYF.